Listed here is a single TCR beta chain. Its cognate antigen is unknown. The record originates from a study of cytomegalovirus exposure and HLA in healthy donors. Study observations and caveats: In vitro testing confirmed three CMV-associated chains as specific for CMV antigens. A link between a missense DCLRE1C variant and TCR beta V- and J-gene trimming emerged from a later analysis.

Between the trimmed V and J ends, which lost 0 bases and 4 bases, there was a span of 13 bases. CDR1 and CDR2 from the germline V gene are SGDLS and YYNGEE. This CDR3 has 15 residues. Primers: 60 Vbeta forward and 13 Jbeta reverse. Only in-frame clones appear in the TCRdb table, and some are missing; sequencing was by immunoSEQ multiplex PCR. The table lists 50,000 to 70,000 clones, around 80% of them singletons. V is TRBV9 and J is TRBJ1-2; weak D call: TRBD1 (6 bases). The receptor comes from a girl aged 10 to 17 in good health and CMV-seropositive. Material for sequencing was PBMCs. In DNA form, the CDR3 reads TGTGCCAGCAGCGTAGCAGGGGAGGGATTCTATGGCTACACCTTC. As protein: CASSVAGEGFYGYTF.